The 7 T cell receptor beta chains below were found in one sample sequenced in a study of response to subunit inactivated influenza vaccine. A single record per CDR3 protein comes from TCRdb applying MiXCR to the RT-PCR reads. The sample contains fewer than 750,000 distinct CDR3 sequences, 11% to 15% of which appear only once. The material was PBMCs from blood, obtained approximately 13 days after vaccination. The receptors derive from a man aged 45-65 years who received an inactivated influenza vaccine.

V and J are TRBV20-1 and TRBJ2-3; 9 bases align to TRBD2. The J segment lost 0 bases and the V segment lost 3 bases, leaving 7 bases of the junction unmatched. CDR3 size: 16 residues. Germline assignment: CDR1 DFQATT and CDR2 SNEGSKA (reference sequence). The CDR3 DNA sequence: TGCAGTGCTAGTGGAGCGGGGGGAAAAAGCACAGATACGCAGTATTTT. This translates into CSASGAGGKSTDTQYF.

The chain recombines TRBV19 with TRBJ2-2, with 7 positions matching TRBD1. The germline V gene encodes CDR1 LNHDA and CDR2 SQIVND (reference sequence). V was pared by 6 bases and J by 0 bases, with 4 bases of the junction left unmatched. This CDR3 is 15 amino acids long. This CDR3 is CASRTGSANTGELFF. DNA for the CDR3: TGTGCCAGTAGGACAGGGTCCGCGAACACCGGGGAGCTGTTTTTT.

This clonotype was counted once. CDR3 bases: TGTGCCAGTAGTAAAGGAACCCAGGCCGGTACGCAGTATTTT. It codes for CASSKGTQAGTQYF. This rearrangement joins TRBV19 to TRBJ2-3, with D hard to call. Germline V gene sequence: CDR1 LNHDA, CDR2 SQIVND (reference sequence). Trimming removed 4 bases from V and 8 bases from J, with 16 bases in between. The CDR3 extends over 14 amino acids.

This clonotype came up a few times. The chain uses TRBV5-1 and TRBJ2-5, with TRBD1 as a possible D gene (5 bases). The CDR3 contains 15 residues. V was cut by 2 bases and J by 5 bases, with 16 bases left in between. In germline, CDR1 is SGHRS, CDR2 YFSETQ. The CDR3 DNA reads TGCGCCAGCAGCTTTCAGGGTCGTATAGGGGAGACCCAGTACTTC. It specifies CASSFQGRIGETQYF. The full variable domain, in which reference TRBV5-1 and TRBJ2-5 provide the parts outside the CDR3, is KAGVTQTPRYLIKTRGQQVTLSCSPISGHRSVSWYQQTPGQGLQFLFEYFSETQRNKGNFPGRFSGRQFSNSRSEMNVSTLELGDSALYLCASSFQGRIGETQYFGPGTRLLVL.

The rearrangement joins TRBV7-2 to TRBJ1-1; 7 positions match TRBD1. The germline V gene encodes CDR1 SGHTA and CDR2 FQGNSA. The CDR3 is made up of 13 amino acids. The J segment lost 3 bases and the V segment lost 4 bases, leaving 2 bases of the junction unmatched. The CDR3 region is CASSYQGDTEAFF. The CDR3 DNA reads TGTGCCAGCAGCTACCAGGGGGACACTGAAGCTTTCTTT.

The chain links TRBV12-3 or TRBV12-4 to TRBJ2-7; D not certain. This CDR3 is built from 14 residues. Trimming cost V 1 base and J 3 bases, with 10 bases left between them. The CDR3 sequence is CASSLDRVSYEQYF. The CDR3 DNA sequence: TGTGCCAGCAGTTTAGACCGGGTCAGCTACGAGCAGTACTTC.

The sample holds a few counts of this clonotype. The V and J genes are TRBV5-1 and TRBJ1-6, with 8 bases aligning to TRBD1. Germline loops: CDR1 SGHRS, CDR2 YFSETQ. The CDR3 sequence is 15 residues long. J was trimmed by 7 bases and V by 4 bases; bases with no gene match: 7. The CDR3, as DNA: TGCGCCAGCAGCCTCCTGGGACAGGAAAATTCACCCCTCCACTTT. As protein: CASSLLGQENSPLHF.